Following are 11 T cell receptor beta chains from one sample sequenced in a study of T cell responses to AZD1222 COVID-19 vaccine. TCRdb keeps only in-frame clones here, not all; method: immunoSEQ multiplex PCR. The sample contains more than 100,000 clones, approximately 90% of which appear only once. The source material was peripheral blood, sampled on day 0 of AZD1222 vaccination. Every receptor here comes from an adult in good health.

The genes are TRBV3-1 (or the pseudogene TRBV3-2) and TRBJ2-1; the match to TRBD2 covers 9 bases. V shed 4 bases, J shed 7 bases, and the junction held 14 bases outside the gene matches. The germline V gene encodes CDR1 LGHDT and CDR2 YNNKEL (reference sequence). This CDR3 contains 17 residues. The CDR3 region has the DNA TGTGCCAGCAGCCCCCTGTTGGCGGGGGGGTTAATGAATGAGCAGTTCTTC. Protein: CASSPLLAGGLMNEQFF.

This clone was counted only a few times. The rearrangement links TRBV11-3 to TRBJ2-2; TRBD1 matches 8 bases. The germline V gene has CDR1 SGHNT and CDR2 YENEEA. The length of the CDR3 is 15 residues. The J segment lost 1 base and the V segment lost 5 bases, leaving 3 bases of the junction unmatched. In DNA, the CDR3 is TGTGCCAGCAGCGCCGACAGGGGGAACACCGGGGAGCTGTTTTTT. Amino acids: CASSADRGNTGELFF.

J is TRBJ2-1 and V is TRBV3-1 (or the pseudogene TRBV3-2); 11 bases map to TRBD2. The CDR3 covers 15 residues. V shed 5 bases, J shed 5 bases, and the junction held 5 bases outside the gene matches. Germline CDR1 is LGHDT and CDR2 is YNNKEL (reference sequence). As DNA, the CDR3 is TGTGCCAGCAGCGCCCCGGGACTAGCGGACAATGAGCAGTTCTTC. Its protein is CASSAPGLADNEQFF.

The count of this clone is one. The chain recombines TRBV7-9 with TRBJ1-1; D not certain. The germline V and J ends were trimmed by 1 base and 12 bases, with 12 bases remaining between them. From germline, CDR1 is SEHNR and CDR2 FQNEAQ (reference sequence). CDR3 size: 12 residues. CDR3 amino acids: CASSLGPTSSFF. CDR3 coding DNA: TGTGCCAGCAGCTTAGGGCCCACGTCCTCTTTCTTT.

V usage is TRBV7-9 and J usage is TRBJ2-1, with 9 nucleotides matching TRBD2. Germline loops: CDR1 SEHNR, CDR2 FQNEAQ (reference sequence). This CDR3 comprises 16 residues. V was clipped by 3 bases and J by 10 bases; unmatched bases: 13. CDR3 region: CASSFVGNSGRYEQFF. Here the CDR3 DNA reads TGTGCCAGCAGCTTCGTTGGCAATAGCGGGAGATACGAGCAGTTCTTC.

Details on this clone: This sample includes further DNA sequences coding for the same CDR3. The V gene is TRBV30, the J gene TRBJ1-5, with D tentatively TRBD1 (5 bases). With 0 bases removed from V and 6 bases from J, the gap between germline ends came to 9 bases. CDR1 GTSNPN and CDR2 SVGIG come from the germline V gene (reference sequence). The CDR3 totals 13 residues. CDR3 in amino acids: CAWSVGGGQPQHF. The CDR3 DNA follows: TGTGCCTGGAGTGTGGGCGGGGGTCAGCCCCAGCATTTT.

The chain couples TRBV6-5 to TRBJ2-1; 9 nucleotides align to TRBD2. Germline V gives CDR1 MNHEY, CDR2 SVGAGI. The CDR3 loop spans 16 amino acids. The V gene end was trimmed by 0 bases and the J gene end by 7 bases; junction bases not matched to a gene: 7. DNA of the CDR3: TGTGCCAGCAGTTACTCCCCCAGCGGGGGGCCTAATGAGCAGTTCTTC. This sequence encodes CASSYSPSGGPNEQFF.

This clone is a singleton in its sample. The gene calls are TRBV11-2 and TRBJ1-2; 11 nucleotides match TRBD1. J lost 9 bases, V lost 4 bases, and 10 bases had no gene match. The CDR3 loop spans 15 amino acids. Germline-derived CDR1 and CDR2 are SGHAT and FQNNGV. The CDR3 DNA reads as TGTGCCAGCAGCTCAAACTCGGGACAGGGGGGTAGCTACACCTTC. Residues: CASSSNSGQGGSYTF.

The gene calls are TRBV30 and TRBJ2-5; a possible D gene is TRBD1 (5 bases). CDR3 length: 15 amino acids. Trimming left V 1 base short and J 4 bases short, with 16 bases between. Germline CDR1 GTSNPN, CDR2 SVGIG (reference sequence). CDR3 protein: CAWSASSGNRETQYF. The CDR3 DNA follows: TGTGCCTGGAGTGCCTCATCAGGGAATCGAGAGACCCAGTACTTC. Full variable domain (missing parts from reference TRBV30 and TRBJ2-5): SQTIHQWPATLVQPVGSPLSLECTVEGTSNPNLYWYRQAAGRGLQLLFYSVGIGQISSEVPQNLSASRPQDRQFILSSKKLLLSDSGFYLCAWSASSGNRETQYFGPGTRLLVL.

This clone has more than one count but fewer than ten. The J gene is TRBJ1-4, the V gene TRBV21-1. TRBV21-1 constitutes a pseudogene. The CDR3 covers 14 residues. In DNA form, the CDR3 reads TGTGCCAGCGGAGAGGGAGTAGGAAATGAAAAACTGTTTTTT. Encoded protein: CASGEGVGNEKLFF.

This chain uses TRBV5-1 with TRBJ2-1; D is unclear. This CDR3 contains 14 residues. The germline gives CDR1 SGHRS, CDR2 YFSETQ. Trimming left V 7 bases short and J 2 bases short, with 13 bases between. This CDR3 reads CASAQDGPYNEQFF. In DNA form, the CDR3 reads TGCGCCAGCGCTCAGGACGGGCCCTACAATGAGCAGTTCTTC.